The rows below give T cell receptor beta chains drawn from one sample of a study of T cell responses to AZD1222 COVID-19 vaccine. Clones were read by immunoSEQ multiplex PCR, and TCRdb kept only the in-frame ones, dropping some. Altogether roughly 150,000 clones are present, 85% to 90% being singletons, with the ten largest covering nearly 3.5%. Here the sequenced sample was peripheral blood, taken on day 0 of AZD1222 vaccination. These TCRs come from an adult in good health. CDR3s include the opening cysteine and the closing phenylalanine or tryptophan. Fields, in order: V gene, clone size, J gene, D gene, CDR3 DNA, CDR3 protein. D genes are given only for firm matches. Clone size is shown for a subset of rows, as once, few, many or a class of expanded clone.

TRBV30	-	TRBJ1-5	-	TGTGCCTGGAGTGCCATAGGGGCGCGTGATCAGCCCCAGCATTTT	CAWSAIGARDQPQHF
TRBV28	-	TRBJ1-1	-	TGTGCCAGCAGTCAGGGGATGAACACTGAAGCTTTCTTT	CASSQGMNTEAFF
TRBV7-3	-	TRBJ2-3	TRBD2	TGTGCCAGCAGCCCAGGACTAGCCGCATACACAGATACGCAGTATTTT	CASSPGLAAYTDTQYF
TRBV25-1	-	TRBJ2-1	-	TGTGCCAGCAGTGACGGAGCGTCCCCCTACAATGAGCAGTTCTTC	CASSDGASPYNEQFF
TRBV18	once	TRBJ2-7	TRBD1	TGTGCCAGCTCTCGCGGGACAGGGATAACCTACGAGCAGTACTTC	CASSRGTGITYEQYF
TRBV18	-	TRBJ2-1	-	TGTGCCAGCTCAAACGACAATGAGCAGTTCTTC	CASSNDNEQFF
TRBV27	once	TRBJ1-1	-	TGTGCCAGCAGTTTATTGGGGAGCGACACTGAAGCTTTCTTT	CASSLLGSDTEAFF
TRBV9	-	TRBJ1-2	-	TGTGCCAGCAGCGTAGCGGCAGGGCGTATGGATGGCTACACCTTC	CASSVAAGRMDGYTF
TRBV11-2	-	TRBJ1-1	-	TGTGCCAGCAGCTTTGTCAGGGGCGCGTACACTGAAGCTTTCTTT	CASSFVRGAYTEAFF
TRBV27	few	TRBJ1-5	-	TGTGCCAGCAGTTTACCCGGGACGGGGATGGAAGTTAGCAATCAGCCCCAGCATTTT	CASSLPGTGMEVSNQPQHF
TRBV5-5	-	TRBJ1-1	-	TGTGCCAGCAGCCCCGCGCGTGGAGGCACTGAAGCTTTCTTT	CASSPARGGTEAFF
TRBV11-3	-	TRBJ2-1	-	TGTGCCAGCAGCTTTTCTGGGAATGAGCAGTTCTTC	CASSFSGNEQFF
TRBV20-1	few	TRBJ1-1	TRBD1	TGCAGTGCTAGAAGGGACAGCTCACCTTTCTTT	CSARRDSSPFF
TRBV7-9	-	TRBJ2-7	-	TGTGCCAGCAGCTTAGGGACTGATCGCCTGGAGCAGTACTTC	CASSLGTDRLEQYF
TRBV20-1	once	TRBJ1-1	TRBD1	TGCGGATCCGGGACAGCTGTAGCTTTCTTT	CGSGTAVAFF
TRBV5-1	-	TRBJ1-4	TRBD1	TGCGCCAGCAGCCTCCGACAGGGGGCGGGTGAAAAACTGTTTTTT	CASSLRQGAGEKLFF
TRBV6-2/TRBV6-3	-	TRBJ1-1	-	TGTGCCAGCAGTTACCCGGACGGGGCTGAAGCTTTCTTT	CASSYPDGAEAFF
TRBV3-1/TRBV3-2	-	TRBJ1-1	-	TGTGCCAGCAGCCAAGAAGGGGAGCTGAACACTGAAGCTTTCTTT	CASSQEGELNTEAFF
TRBV4-3	-	TRBJ2-2	-	TGCGCCAGCAGCCAAGGGGAGGAGAACACCGGGGAGCTGTTTTTT	CASSQGEENTGELFF
TRBV10-3	-	TRBJ2-7	TRBD2	TGTGCCATCAGTAAAGCGGGAGGGGCCTACGAGCAGTACTTC	CAISKAGGAYEQYF
TRBV29-1	-	TRBJ2-1	-	TGCAGCGTTAGACGGGATGAGCAGTTCTTC	CSVRRDEQFF
TRBV5-6	-	TRBJ2-2	TRBD1	TGTGCCAGCAGCGGGGACAGGGGGCTGGCCGGGGAGCTGTTTTTT	CASSGDRGLAGELFF
TRBV28	-	TRBJ2-7	-	TGTGCCAGCAGTGACCCAGACACCTACGAGCAGTACTTC	CASSDPDTYEQYF
TRBV21-1	-	TRBJ1-5	-	TGTGCCAGCAGCACGGTTTACAGGCGAGATCAGCCCCAGCATTTT	CASSTVYRRDQPQHF
TRBV19	-	TRBJ2-7	TRBD1	TGTGCCAGTAGAAAGACAGGGGTCTACGAGCAGTACTTC	CASRKTGVYEQYF
TRBV29-1	once	TRBJ2-7	-	TGCAGCTTCCGTTGGGGCCAATACGAGCAGTACTTC	CSFRWGQYEQYF
TRBV2	-	TRBJ2-7	-	TGTGCCAGCAGTGACTCCCCGCTGGCCTACGAGCAGTACTTC	CASSDSPLAYEQYF
TRBV7-9	medium-sized	TRBJ2-7	-	TGTGCCAGCAGCGATCGACTGCCGGAGCAGTACTTC	CASSDRLPEQYF
TRBV12-3/TRBV12-4	-	TRBJ1-1	-	TGTGCCAGCAGGCAGGGAAACACTGAAGCTTTCTTT	CASRQGNTEAFF
TRBV6-5	few	TRBJ1-5	-	TGTGCCAGTACCGCAGATAGCAATCAGCCCCAGCATTTT	CASTADSNQPQHF
TRBV24-1	-	TRBJ2-1	TRBD1	TGTGCCACCAGTGATTCGGGACAGGGTTCCTACAATGAGCAGTTCTTC	CATSDSGQGSYNEQFF
TRBV4-2	-	TRBJ1-4	TRBD1	TGTGCCAGCAGCCACCCCGACAGGGGAGAAGCTGAAAAACTGTTTTTT	CASSHPDRGEAEKLFF
TRBV19	-	TRBJ2-7	-	TGTGCCAGTAGTATAGTGTCTAGCGCTAGCGAGCAGTACTTC	CASSIVSSASEQYF
TRBV4-3	-	TRBJ2-1	-	TGCGCCAGCAGGCCAAGCTCGGGCGGGTCGGGGTACAATGAGCAGTTCTTC	CASRPSSGGSGYNEQFF
TRBV20-1	-	TRBJ2-7	-	TGCAGTGCTAGTCCGCCCGGGGCCTCCTACGAGCAGTACTTC	CSASPPGASYEQYF
TRBV4-3	-	TRBJ1-5	TRBD1	TGCGCCAGCAGCCAAGATAGCCAGGGGGCCCAGCCCCAGCATTTT	CASSQDSQGAQPQHF
TRBV7-9	-	TRBJ1-4	-	TGTGCCAGCAGCTTAGAGCGGACTAATGAAAAACTGTTTTTT	CASSLERTNEKLFF
TRBV7-9	-	TRBJ2-5	TRBD2	TGTGCCAGCAGCCCCCAGGGACTAGCGGGAGAAGAGACCCAGTACTTC	CASSPQGLAGEETQYF
TRBV28	-	TRBJ1-2	TRBD1	TGTGCCAGCAGCCCCGGGACAGACTATGGCTACACCTTC	CASSPGTDYGYTF
TRBV9	-	TRBJ1-1	-	TGTGCCAGCAGCGTAGAGGTGAACACTGAAGCTTTCTTT	CASSVEVNTEAFF
TRBV7-9	-	TRBJ1-3	-	TGTGCCAGCAGCTATAACAGGGATGGAGACTCTGGAAACACCATATATTTT	CASSYNRDGDSGNTIYF